This T cell receptor beta chain was sequenced in a study of T-cell reconstitution after alpha-beta-depleted transplantation in children. A TCRbeta library incorporating unique molecular identifiers was prepared. MiXCR was run by TCRdb on the PCR reads, yielding one entry per CDR3 protein. This table holds about 260,000 distinct CDR3 sequences, roughly 8.2% found once. This CDR3 has 12 amino acids. Germline V gene data show CDR1 as DFQATT and CDR2 as SNEGSKA (reference sequence). Between the trimmed V and J ends, which lost 6 bases and 2 bases, there was a span of 10 bases. This clonotype has at least ten counts.

V and J are TRBV20-1 and TRBJ1-2, with D maybe TRBD1 (5 bases). This sequence was found in a male patient under 18 who had a stem cell transplant for acute lymphoblastic leukemia, so the T cells may come from the graft donor. The starting material was PBMCs, mostly from graft donor cells, obtained 180 days after TCRalphabeta/CD19-depleted stem cell transplant. The CDR3 DNA reads TGCAGTGCGGCCAGGGCGAACTATGGCTACACCTTC. Protein product: CSAARANYGYTF.